Given below is one TCR beta chain in context. The clone's antigen remains unknown. Base qualities are not provided; no much larger clone lies one nucleotide away. Trimming accounts for 3 bases at V and 4 bases at J, while the number of junction bases matched to no gene is 4. The germline V gene encodes CDR1 KGHSH and CDR2 LQKENI. Reading from cysteine to phenylalanine, the CDR3 counts 15 amino acids. CDR3 DNA is the only sequence kept; it has 45 bases, read in frame from the first base. The sample originates from a study of beta chain features in type 1 diabetes listed by TCRdb under 2018. For the wider study: Patients and healthy donors did not differ in mean age, gender distribution, total cell number or subset yield. Whereas all 28 donors provided naive and central memory subsets, regulatory and stem cell-like memory subsets were isolated from just 8 patients and roughly 8 healthy donors. A total of about 100,000,000 sorted cells were examined across all samples, and RNA yield correlated strongly with the number of cells per subset. In the study, recently diagnosed type 1 diabetes patients and matched healthy donors were compared on the TCRB repertoires of their sorted circulating CD4+ T cell subsets.

Each donor gave one peripheral blood draw, roughly 110 mL on average, collected into heparinised tubes. Naive, central memory, regulatory and stem cell-like memory CD4+ T cells were sorted on a BD FACSAria II using a panel including CD45RO, CCR7, CD25, CD127, CD95 and CD27. Purity was above 95% for every sorted population. PBMCs were isolated immediately by Lymphoprep density gradient centrifugation and stained directly without culture. So that batch effects would be minimized, each experiment stained and sorted samples in pairs, pairing one healthy donor with one patient. The entire isolated RNA was reverse transcribed using the High Capacity cDNA Reverse Transcription Kit, and thus expressed TCRB transcripts were sequenced. Naive, central memory and regulatory T cell samples underwent deep immunoSEQ sequencing, averaging around 4 million total reads per sample. Sorted cells were lysed in RLT buffer, and RNA was extracted using DNase-treated RNeasy Micro or Mini kits according to cell number. To prevent cross-contamination, each cell subset was processed individually, whereas patient and healthy donor samples were processed jointly. The immunoSEQ multiplex PCR was used to amplify TCRB sequences from cDNA, yielding 87-bp fragments that span the CDR3 region. The amplicons were sequenced using the Illumina HiSeq platform. As for the original processing: Synthetic template baselines were used to correct PCR bias computationally, reads within Hamming distance 2 were collapsed together, and singletons that could not be merged were discarded. Reads were aligned against IMGT to assign V, D and J genes, CDR3 length and insertions or deletions at six rearrangement sites. Within each subset, clonotype counts were normalized to sorted cell number, after which true diversity and Gini coefficients were computed with the tcR R package. The overlap coefficient, calculated on TCRB nucleotide sequences, was used to measure repertoire sharing. TCRdb took this table from immuneACCESS and kept in-frame rearrangements with V and J called. Such tables lack part of the clones; where checked against another copy, unresolved V genes explain under half of the gap, and the rest is unexplained. From that table come the V and J calls and clone size; the DNA was used to work out D and trimming. The sample data list around 300,000 clones, and around 7.3% of these were observed just once. Roughly 1% of the sample rests with the top ten.

Paper-wide results and their limitations: Fewer insertions and more nucleotide deletions at VDJ recombination sites were observed in patients with type 1 diabetes, implying thymic rearrangement abnormalities. In all four CD4+ subsets, TCRB CDR3 length was moderately but significantly shorter in type 1 diabetes patients. Because cDNA rather than genomic DNA was sequenced, highly expressing activated cells could have been over-represented, although no difference in activation and CD3 levels was found between groups. Shorter templates might be favored by PCR, yet because patient and control samples were amplified and corrected together, any such skew would affect both groups equally. Because the HLA sub-analyses included only small numbers of individuals, any influence of HLA type on TCRB rearrangement was left unresolved. Naive, central memory and regulatory TCRB repertoires appeared to be more alike among patients than among healthy donors.

The TCR originated in a woman aged 18-30 years in good health. Source material: central memory CD4+ T cells from blood. Recombination linked TRBV18 to TRBJ2-3; TRBD1 lines up with 10 middle nucleotides. The DNA sequence reads TGTGCCAGCTCACCGGTCGGGACAGGGGCAGATACGCAGTATTTT. Translation gives CASSPVGTGADTQYF.